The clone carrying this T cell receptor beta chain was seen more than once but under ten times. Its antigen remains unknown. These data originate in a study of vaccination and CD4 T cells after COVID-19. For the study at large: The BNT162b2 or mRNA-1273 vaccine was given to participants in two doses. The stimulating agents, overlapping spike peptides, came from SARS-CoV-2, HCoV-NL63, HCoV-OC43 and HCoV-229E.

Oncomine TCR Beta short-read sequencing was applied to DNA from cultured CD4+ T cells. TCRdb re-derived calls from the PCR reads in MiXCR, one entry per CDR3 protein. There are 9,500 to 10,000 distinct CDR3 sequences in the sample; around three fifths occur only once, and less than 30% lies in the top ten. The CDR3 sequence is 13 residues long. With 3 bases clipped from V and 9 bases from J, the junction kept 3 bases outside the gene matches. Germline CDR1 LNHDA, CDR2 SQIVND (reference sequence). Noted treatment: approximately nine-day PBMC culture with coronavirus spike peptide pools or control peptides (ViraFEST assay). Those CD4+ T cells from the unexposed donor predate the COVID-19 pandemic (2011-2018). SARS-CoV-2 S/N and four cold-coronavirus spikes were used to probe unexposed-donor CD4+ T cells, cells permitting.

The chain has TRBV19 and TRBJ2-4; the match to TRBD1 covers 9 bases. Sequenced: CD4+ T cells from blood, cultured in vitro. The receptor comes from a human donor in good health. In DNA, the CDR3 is TGTGCCAGTAGTATTAGGGACAGGGCCATTCAGTACTTC. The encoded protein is CASSIRDRAIQYF.